This T cell receptor beta chain was captured in a study of response to subunit inactivated influenza vaccine. The CDR3 sequence is 13 residues long. V was shortened by 8 bases and J by 4 bases, with 13 bases between the two germline ends. CDR1 ENHRY and CDR2 SYGVKD come from the germline V gene. As for this clonotype: Its specificity is unknown.

General study findings and limits: Authors proposed each seasonal influenza vaccination draws in few new T cells.

TCRdb used MiXCR to reprocess the RT-PCR reads, holding one entry per CDR3 protein. The sample lists 450,000 to 700,000 distinct CDR3 sequences; approximately 15% were seen once. This chain links TRBV10-3 with TRBJ2-3, with TRBD2 as a possible D gene (6 bases). This clonotype originated in a man between 50 and 59 years old who received an inactivated influenza vaccine. This material consisted of PBMCs from blood, taken 12 days after vaccination. Here the CDR3 reads CAISSGVADTQYF. The DNA for the CDR3 is TGTGCCATCTCTTCGGGGGTGGCAGATACGCAGTATTTT.